The 13 T cell receptor beta chains reported below all come from one sample, sequenced in a study of blood T cell repertoires in COVID-19. Clones were sequenced by immunoSEQ multiplex PCR, and TCRdb holds only the in-frame ones, with some missing. The data show 250,000 to 300,000 clones, with about 88% seen just once and under 2.5% held by the top ten. Input material: peripheral blood. The receptors here all came from a man aged 30-40 years with active or convalescent COVID-19.

This chain joins TRBV5-1 and TRBJ2-7, with D tentatively TRBD2 (6 bases). CDR3 length: 16 amino acids. Germline-derived CDR1 and CDR2 are SGHRS and YFSETQ. The V end was cut by 4 bases, the J end by 5 bases, with 22 bases between. The DNA for the CDR3 is TGCGCCAGCAGCGACGCCGGGACTCCGCCTTCCCACGAGCAGTACTTC. It yields the protein CASSDAGTPPSHEQYF.

The chain couples TRBV18 to TRBJ1-5; D is perhaps TRBD1 (6 bases). Germline lookup yields CDR1 KGHSH and CDR2 LQKENI. The CDR3 extends over 13 amino acids. The V end was cut by 6 bases, the J end by 4 bases, with 10 bases between. Here the CDR3 reads CASSRDINQPQHF. In nucleotides, the CDR3 is TGTGCCAGCTCCCGGGACATAAATCAGCCCCAGCATTTT.

The chain links TRBV20-1 to TRBJ2-7; a possible D gene is TRBD1 (7 bases). The CDR3 has 15 amino acids. Deletions cut 3 bases from V and 0 bases from J, with 15 bases between. Germline-derived CDR1 and CDR2 are DFQATT and SNEGSKA (reference sequence). CDR3 DNA: TGCAGTGCTAGTAAGGGGGCGGGGTCCTCCTACGAGCAGTACTTC. Its protein is CSASKGAGSSYEQYF.

This chain joins TRBV19 and TRBJ1-5; no definite D call. V was shortened by 2 bases and J by 0 bases, with 11 bases between the two germline ends. In germline, CDR1 is LNHDA, CDR2 SQIVND (reference sequence). The CDR3 is made up of 16 amino acids. The CDR3 here is CASSISGIYSNQPQHF. For the CDR3, the DNA is TGTGCCAGTAGTATATCAGGTATCTATAGCAATCAGCCCCAGCATTTT.

The rearrangement links TRBV7-2 to TRBJ1-6, with 7 bases aligning to TRBD1. The CDR3 has 15 amino acids. Germline V lookup: CDR1 SGHTA, CDR2 FQGNSA. V shed 6 bases, J shed 3 bases, and the junction held 5 bases outside the gene matches. CDR3 amino acids: CASRPGGFYNSPLHF. CDR3 sequence (DNA): TGTGCCAGCAGGCCAGGGGGTTTCTATAATTCACCCCTCCACTTT.

This clone turned up a few times. The chain is built from TRBV11-2 and TRBJ2-5, with 9 nucleotides matching TRBD2. Germline CDR1 and CDR2: SGHAT and FQNNGV. Trimming at V came to 2 bases and at J to 5 bases, leaving 9 bases not matched to a gene. CDR3 length: 16 amino acids. The CDR3 DNA follows: TGTGCCAGCAGCTTACTCGCGGGGGGGCCATGGGAGACCCAGTACTTC. Its protein is CASSLLAGGPWETQYF.

V and J are TRBV5-1 and TRBJ2-3; 13 nucleotides agree with TRBD2. CDR1 and CDR2 (germline): SGHRS, YFSETQ. The CDR3 spans 16 residues. The trim removed 2 bases at V and 2 bases at J, leaving 2 bases unmatched. The CDR3 nucleotides read TGCGCCAGCAGCTTACTAGCGGGGGGGGACACAGATACGCAGTATTTT. This translates into CASSLLAGGDTDTQYF.

V usage is TRBV11-2 and J usage is TRBJ2-5, with TRBD1 matching 7 bases. The junction had 8 bases not matched to a gene; V was cut back by 3 bases and J by 7 bases. Germline V gene sequence: CDR1 SGHAT, CDR2 FQNNGV. The CDR3 runs 14 residues. CDR3 loop: CASSFLRDRRTQYF. The DNA for the CDR3 is TGTGCCAGCAGCTTCCTCCGGGACAGACGGACCCAGTACTTC.

This clone was observed once. The CDR3 nucleotides read TGTGCCAGCAGTGAAAGCGAGTACGAGCAGTACTTC. Translating it yields CASSESEYEQYF. The V call is TRBV6-1, the J call TRBJ2-7; the D is unclear. V lost 2 bases and J 4 bases, leaving 6 bases between the germline ends. From germline, CDR1 is MNHNS and CDR2 SASEGT. The CDR3 consists of 12 residues.

This sequence joins TRBV7-6 and TRBJ1-1; unclear D gene. This CDR3 contains 14 residues. V was clipped by 4 bases and J by 5 bases, with 14 bases between them. Germline CDR1 is SGHVS and CDR2 is FNYEAQ. CDR3 region: CASSSKFGGTEAFF. The CDR3 DNA is TGTGCCAGCAGCTCAAAGTTCGGCGGTACTGAAGCTTTCTTT. The full variable domain, its missing parts supplied by reference TRBV7-6 and TRBJ1-1, is GAGVSQSPRYKVTKRGQDVALRCDPISGHVSLYWYRQALGQGPEFLTYFNYEAQQDKSGLPNDRFSAERPEGSISTLTIQRTEQRDSAMYRCASSSKFGGTEAFFGQGTRLTVV.

V gene TRBV20-1 combines with J gene TRBJ2-1, with 7 bases lining up with TRBD2. Germline V lookup: CDR1 DFQATT, CDR2 SNEGSKA (reference sequence). With 3 bases clipped from V and 6 bases from J, the junction kept 14 bases outside the gene matches. The CDR3 length is 16 residues. The CDR3 sequence is CSASNGQRGFSNEQFF. CDR3 bases: TGCAGTGCTAGTAATGGGCAGCGGGGATTCTCCAATGAGCAGTTCTTC.

The chain joins TRBV7-9 to TRBJ1-6; D remains ambiguous. This CDR3 has 14 amino acids. The germline V gene encodes CDR1 SEHNR and CDR2 FQNEAQ (reference sequence). The V end was cut by 1 base, the J end by 5 bases, with 6 bases between. DNA for the CDR3: TGTGCCAGCAGCTTAGACGGTAATAATTCACCCCTCCACTTT. This encodes CASSLDGNNSPLHF.

The chain joins TRBV19 to TRBJ2-7, with D perhaps TRBD1 (6 bases). The CDR3 contains 12 residues. Germline CDR1 LNHDA, CDR2 SQIVND (reference sequence). The V and J ends lost 7 bases and 3 bases respectively, with 10 bases between them. CDR3 bases: TGTGCCAGTAAGGACAGAAACTACGAGCAGTACTTC. This encodes CASKDRNYEQYF.